The entry that follows covers one T cell receptor (beta chain) sequence. This clonotype was recorded at least ten times. Its cognate antigen has yet to be identified. Base qualities are not at hand, and no much larger clone is one base apart. The donors were around 39 Caucasian individuals from Russia, aged roughly 6 to 90 years, who were systemically healthy. About 10 milliliters of peripheral blood were collected from each donor into EDTA-treated Vacutainer tubes. Ficoll-Paque density-gradient centrifugation was used to isolate PBMCs, with at least 6.5 million obtained per sample. Total RNA, at least 5.5 micrograms per sample, was extracted from PBMCs with Trizol reagent. For every donor, an aliquot of PBMCs went through flow cytometry to measure the percentages of naive CD45RAhigh/CD27high T cells. This sample stems from a study of blood T cells in healthy people across ages (dated by TCRdb to between 2014 and 2017). Study-level background: In model experiments, template switching captured about one uniquely barcoded TCR beta cDNA molecule for every two T cells. To track age-related changes in TCR beta repertoire diversity, the study relied on deep sequencing normalized with unique cDNA molecular identifiers. The donors were divided into four age groups: young (average around 16 years), middle-aged (around 37), aged (about 60) and long-lived (around 80). The study analyzed two additional independent replicas of 1 million unique cDNA reads from the same blood draw for two donors, one aged 18 to 29 and one aged 80 or older. Broad study findings and their caveats: Compared with the aged group, the long-lived group had more naive CD4+ T cells, fewer expanded clones and increased TCR diversity, suggesting age selection. The CMV infection status of donors was not known, potentially confounding age-related changes in expanded clonotypes. A strong correlation was found between observed TCR beta diversity and the percentage of naive T cells measured by flow cytometry. Observed TCR beta diversity per million T cells fell roughly linearly with age, and a significant reduction was already apparent by age roughly 40. Estimates of total diversity based on one million sequenced T cells were regarded as lower bounds and as underestimates. Because profiling used bulk unsorted PBMCs, naive and antigen-experienced compartments could not be compared conclusively.

V is shortened by 0 bases, J by 1 base, and the region joining them spans 9 bases. The CDR3, cysteine through phenylalanine, is 15 amino acids long. The sequence is cut down to CDR3 DNA, 45 bases in frame from base 1. From a lookup of the germline V gene, CDR1 and CDR2 are ENHRY and SYGVKD. Libraries were constructed by 5' RACE. The sample was run on an Illumina HiSeq 2500. A second PCR of roughly 7 to 12 cycles was run with a J-beta primer mix and a sample-barcoded 5' primer. A unique molecular identifier was introduced onto each TCR beta cDNA molecule by a template-switch 5' adaptor carrying 12 random nucleotides. At least 2.5 million CDR3-containing paired-end reads were obtained from each sample. First-strand cDNA synthesis was performed from all RNA using the Mint cDNA synthesis kit, with priming by a TRBC-specific oligonucleotide. All cDNA was treated with uracil-DNA glycosylase and then went through a first 18-cycle PCR with the universal primers M1SS and BC2_uni_R. The original methods were these. Each sample was normalized by randomly selecting 1 million high-quality reads, each carrying a distinct molecular identifier. Instead of being binned into consensus sequences, reads that shared molecular identifiers were thrown out. MiTCR, with a Q25 quality threshold and the strictest error-elimination algorithm, was used for CDR3 identification, clonotype clustering and error correction. Lower-bound total TCR beta diversity was estimated with a nonparametric unseen species model using Euler transformation. TCRdb reworked the public reads: Q25 trimming with fastp, MiXCR clone assembly, productive beta chains retained. Each CDR3 protein gets just one entry, which takes the most common genes and DNA from the rows behind it. The V and J calls reflect TCRdb's pipeline rather than the authors' work. This sample holds more than 500,000 distinct CDR3 sequences; about 25% were observed only once. The ten biggest clones cover approximately 3.6% of the sample.

This sample also belongs to another study, concerning T cells of mothers and their children. The second paper states: Nine systemically healthy Caucasian individuals served as donors, namely three mothers together with their six children. cDNA synthesis consumed the entire amount of extracted RNA, loaded at about 1.6 ug RNA in each 15 ul reaction. In the second PCR, the M1S primer added sample barcodes and 2-4 random nucleotides. Each mother yielded over 8 million TCR beta CDR3 reads and each child some 3 million reads. Thymic selection similarly shapes TCR recombination output in related and unrelated pairs, with minor effect from inherited differences. Related mother-child pairs always showed normalized repertoire overlap that was slightly higher than in unrelated mother-child pairs, though the difference was never significant. Persistent microchimeric T cell clones were not detected, at a sensitivity of about 90 clones per million clonotypes. To look for features that set related mother-child pairs apart from unrelated individuals, the researchers ran deep NGS to compare the TCR beta repertoires of mothers and children. The mean age was roughly 40 +/- 4 years for the mothers and approximately 11 +/- 4 years for the children. After adapter ligation was performed with NEBNext reagents, the libraries were sequenced on an Illumina HiSeq 2000 with 100+100 nt paired-end reads. To prevent cross-contamination, the mother and child libraries were prepared one month apart and sequenced in separate runs. For each donor, between roughly 500,000 and 2,100,000 distinct TCR beta clonotypes were identified. Naive TCR beta clonotypes were estimated from low-frequency clonotypes matched to each donor's FACS-determined naive share, without sorting.

The V gene is TRBV10-3 and the J gene is TRBJ2-5; TRBD1 is possibly the D segment (5 matching bases). Sequences were obtained from blood. The sequence derives from a boy aged 2 to 9 in good health. The CDR3 is CAISESRQIQETQYF. Read as DNA, the sequence is TGTGCCATCAGTGAGTCCCGACAGATCCAAGAGACCCAGTACTTC.